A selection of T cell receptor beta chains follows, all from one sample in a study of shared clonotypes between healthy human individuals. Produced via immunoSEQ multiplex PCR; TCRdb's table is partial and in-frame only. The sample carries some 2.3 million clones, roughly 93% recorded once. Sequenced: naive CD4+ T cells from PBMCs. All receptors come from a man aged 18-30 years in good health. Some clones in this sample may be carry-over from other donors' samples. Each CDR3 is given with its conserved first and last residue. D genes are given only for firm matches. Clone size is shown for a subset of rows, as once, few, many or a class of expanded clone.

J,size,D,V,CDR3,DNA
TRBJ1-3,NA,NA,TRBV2,CASSYPGLASSGNTIYF,TGTGCCAGCAGTTATCCGGGACTCGCAAGCTCTGGAAACACCATATATTTT
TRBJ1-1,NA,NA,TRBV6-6,CASSYGSMNTEAFF,TGTGCCAGCAGTTACGGTAGCATGAACACTGAAGCTTTCTTT
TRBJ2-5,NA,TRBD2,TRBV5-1,CASSRGRGGRQETQYF,TGCGCCAGCAGCCGAGGTCGGGGAGGGCGGCAAGAGACCCAGTACTTC
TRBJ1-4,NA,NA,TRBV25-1,CASTQGVGDGEKLFF,TGTGCCAGCACCCAGGGCGTAGGGGACGGTGAAAAACTGTTTTTT
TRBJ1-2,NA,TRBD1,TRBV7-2,CASSLGTGWRGYTF,TGTGCCAGCAGCCTCGGGACAGGGTGGCGTGGCTACACCTTC
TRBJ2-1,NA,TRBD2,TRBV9,CASSGTSSSYNEQFF,TGTGCCAGCAGCGGGACTAGTAGTTCCTACAATGAGCAGTTCTTC
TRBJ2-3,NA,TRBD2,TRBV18,CASSLTGTSGRTDTQYF,TGTGCCAGCTCTCTTACTGGGACTAGCGGGAGGACAGATACGCAGTATTTT
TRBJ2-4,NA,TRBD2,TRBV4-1,CASSQGLAAGAKNIQYF,TGCGCCAGCAGCCAAGGACTAGCGGCGGGAGCCAAAAACATTCAGTACTTC
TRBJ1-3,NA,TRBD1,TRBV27,CASSPRTGKSSGNTIYF,TGTGCCAGCAGTCCACGGACAGGGAAAAGCTCTGGAAACACCATATATTTT
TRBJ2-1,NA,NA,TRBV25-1,CASSGPFGYNEQFF,TGTGCCAGCAGTGGTCCTTTCGGGTACAATGAGCAGTTCTTC
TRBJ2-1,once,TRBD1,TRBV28,CASSLLGTAISYNEQFF,TGTGCCAGCAGTTTATTAGGGACAGCGATCTCCTACAATGAGCAGTTCTTC
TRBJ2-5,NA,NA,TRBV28,CASSSPGEPGGETQYF,TGTGCCAGCAGTTCCCCAGGGGAACCCGGAGGGGAGACCCAGTACTTC
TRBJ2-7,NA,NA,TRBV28,CASTRLWGSYEQYF,TGTGCCAGCACCCGCCTGTGGGGATCCTACGAGCAGTACTTC
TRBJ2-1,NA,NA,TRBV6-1,CASGAFSGNYNEQFF,TGTGCCTCGGGGGCTTTTAGCGGAAACTACAATGAGCAGTTCTTC
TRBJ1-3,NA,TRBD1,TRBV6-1,CASSEARGLKNTIYF,TGTGCCAGCAGTGAAGCGAGGGGGCTGAAAAACACCATATATTTT
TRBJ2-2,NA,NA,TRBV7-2,CASSPHWPGELFF,TGTGCCAGCAGCCCGCATTGGCCCGGGGAGCTGTTTTTT
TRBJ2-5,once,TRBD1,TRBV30,CAWSPPGTGRETQYF,TGTGCCTGGAGTCCTCCCGGGACAGGGAGGGAGACCCAGTACTTC
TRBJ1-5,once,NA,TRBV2,CASSVSGKQPQHF,TGTGCCAGCAGTGTATCAGGGAAGCAGCCCCAGCATTTT
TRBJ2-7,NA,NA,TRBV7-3,CASSSFPDGQREQYF,TGTGCCAGCAGCTCATTCCCGGACGGTCAACGCGAGCAGTACTTC